This entry features one TCR beta chain sequence. V lost 6 bases and J 7 bases, leaving 25 bases between the germline ends. Germline V gives CDR1 MNHNS, CDR2 SASEGT. This CDR3 contains 16 residues. Authors of the study amplified TCR beta CDR3 regions from RNA transcripts. TCR CDR3 underwent first-round RT-PCR with the HTBI primer set. TCRdb fed the multiplex PCR reads into MiXCR, producing one record per CDR3 protein. The sample includes approximately 400,000 distinct CDR3 sequences, about 25% of them seen just once. These data are taken from a study of T cells in Graves' hyperthyroidism and ophthalmopathy. Study-level background: Initial diagnosis, before any treatment, was when peripheral blood was collected.

The sequencing sample was made of blood. The gene calls are TRBV6-1 and TRBJ2-7; a possible D gene is TRBD1 (7 bases). This TCR derives from a man between 50 and 59 years old with Graves' hyperthyroidism. The CDR3 region is CASSPLLVAAGGEQYF. The DNA for the CDR3 is TGTGCCAGCAGCCCTCTCTTAGTAGCGGCAGGGGGTGAGCAGTACTTC.